Listed below are T cell receptor beta chains from one sample, sequenced in a study of control samples from healthy donors and cancer patients. Assay used: immunoSEQ multiplex PCR; TCRdb lists only in-frame clones, some missing. The sample has some 130,000 clones, 80% to 95% seen once. The sample was blood. The receptors originated from a man younger than 30 in good health. The CDR3 runs from the conserved cysteine through the conserved F or W. The order of the fields is CDR3 protein, J gene, V gene, clone size. The listing skips clone size in some rows; elsewhere it reads once, few, many or a size class.

CASSQAPGTTYGYTF | TRBJ1-2 | TRBV4-2 | .
CASSLATIGTGAYNEQFF | TRBJ2-1 | TRBV11-2 | .
CASSPQGGVFEQYF | TRBJ2-7 | TRBV7-9 | .
CASSFRAGGGTEAFF | TRBJ1-1 | TRBV19 | .
CASSRRGEGRAQPQHF | TRBJ1-5 | TRBV19 | .
CASSLTGAPGNTIYF | TRBJ1-3 | TRBV5-6 | .
CASSPLDRSTDTQYF | TRBJ2-3 | TRBV18 | .
CASAEGAGEAFF | TRBJ1-1 | TRBV4-1 | .
CASSQDPRSLRNIQYF | TRBJ2-4 | TRBV4-1 | .
CSASLGGAWETQYF | TRBJ2-5 | TRBV20-1 | once
CASSHLRTGGASGNTIYF | TRBJ1-3 | TRBV3-1/TRBV3-2 | .
CAWSQGQGTTTQYF | TRBJ2-5 | TRBV30 | .
CASSRGTTGRIEAFF | TRBJ1-1 | TRBV6-5 | .
CASSWTSGSYEQYF | TRBJ2-7 | TRBV6-5 | .
CASHGDGKNIQYF | TRBJ2-4 | TRBV2 | .
CATTGELGYGYTF | TRBJ1-2 | TRBV2 | few
CASSGGGVGSIQYF | TRBJ2-4 | TRBV10-1 | .
CARLSDPLRTPGSTGELFF | TRBJ2-2 | TRBV23-1 | .
CASSNRLNQPQHF | TRBJ1-5 | TRBV28 | .
CASSKGGGSYNEQFF | TRBJ2-1 | TRBV9 | .
CASSGTNNEQFF | TRBJ2-1 | TRBV10-1 | .
CASSEERDEQYF | TRBJ2-7 | TRBV2 | .